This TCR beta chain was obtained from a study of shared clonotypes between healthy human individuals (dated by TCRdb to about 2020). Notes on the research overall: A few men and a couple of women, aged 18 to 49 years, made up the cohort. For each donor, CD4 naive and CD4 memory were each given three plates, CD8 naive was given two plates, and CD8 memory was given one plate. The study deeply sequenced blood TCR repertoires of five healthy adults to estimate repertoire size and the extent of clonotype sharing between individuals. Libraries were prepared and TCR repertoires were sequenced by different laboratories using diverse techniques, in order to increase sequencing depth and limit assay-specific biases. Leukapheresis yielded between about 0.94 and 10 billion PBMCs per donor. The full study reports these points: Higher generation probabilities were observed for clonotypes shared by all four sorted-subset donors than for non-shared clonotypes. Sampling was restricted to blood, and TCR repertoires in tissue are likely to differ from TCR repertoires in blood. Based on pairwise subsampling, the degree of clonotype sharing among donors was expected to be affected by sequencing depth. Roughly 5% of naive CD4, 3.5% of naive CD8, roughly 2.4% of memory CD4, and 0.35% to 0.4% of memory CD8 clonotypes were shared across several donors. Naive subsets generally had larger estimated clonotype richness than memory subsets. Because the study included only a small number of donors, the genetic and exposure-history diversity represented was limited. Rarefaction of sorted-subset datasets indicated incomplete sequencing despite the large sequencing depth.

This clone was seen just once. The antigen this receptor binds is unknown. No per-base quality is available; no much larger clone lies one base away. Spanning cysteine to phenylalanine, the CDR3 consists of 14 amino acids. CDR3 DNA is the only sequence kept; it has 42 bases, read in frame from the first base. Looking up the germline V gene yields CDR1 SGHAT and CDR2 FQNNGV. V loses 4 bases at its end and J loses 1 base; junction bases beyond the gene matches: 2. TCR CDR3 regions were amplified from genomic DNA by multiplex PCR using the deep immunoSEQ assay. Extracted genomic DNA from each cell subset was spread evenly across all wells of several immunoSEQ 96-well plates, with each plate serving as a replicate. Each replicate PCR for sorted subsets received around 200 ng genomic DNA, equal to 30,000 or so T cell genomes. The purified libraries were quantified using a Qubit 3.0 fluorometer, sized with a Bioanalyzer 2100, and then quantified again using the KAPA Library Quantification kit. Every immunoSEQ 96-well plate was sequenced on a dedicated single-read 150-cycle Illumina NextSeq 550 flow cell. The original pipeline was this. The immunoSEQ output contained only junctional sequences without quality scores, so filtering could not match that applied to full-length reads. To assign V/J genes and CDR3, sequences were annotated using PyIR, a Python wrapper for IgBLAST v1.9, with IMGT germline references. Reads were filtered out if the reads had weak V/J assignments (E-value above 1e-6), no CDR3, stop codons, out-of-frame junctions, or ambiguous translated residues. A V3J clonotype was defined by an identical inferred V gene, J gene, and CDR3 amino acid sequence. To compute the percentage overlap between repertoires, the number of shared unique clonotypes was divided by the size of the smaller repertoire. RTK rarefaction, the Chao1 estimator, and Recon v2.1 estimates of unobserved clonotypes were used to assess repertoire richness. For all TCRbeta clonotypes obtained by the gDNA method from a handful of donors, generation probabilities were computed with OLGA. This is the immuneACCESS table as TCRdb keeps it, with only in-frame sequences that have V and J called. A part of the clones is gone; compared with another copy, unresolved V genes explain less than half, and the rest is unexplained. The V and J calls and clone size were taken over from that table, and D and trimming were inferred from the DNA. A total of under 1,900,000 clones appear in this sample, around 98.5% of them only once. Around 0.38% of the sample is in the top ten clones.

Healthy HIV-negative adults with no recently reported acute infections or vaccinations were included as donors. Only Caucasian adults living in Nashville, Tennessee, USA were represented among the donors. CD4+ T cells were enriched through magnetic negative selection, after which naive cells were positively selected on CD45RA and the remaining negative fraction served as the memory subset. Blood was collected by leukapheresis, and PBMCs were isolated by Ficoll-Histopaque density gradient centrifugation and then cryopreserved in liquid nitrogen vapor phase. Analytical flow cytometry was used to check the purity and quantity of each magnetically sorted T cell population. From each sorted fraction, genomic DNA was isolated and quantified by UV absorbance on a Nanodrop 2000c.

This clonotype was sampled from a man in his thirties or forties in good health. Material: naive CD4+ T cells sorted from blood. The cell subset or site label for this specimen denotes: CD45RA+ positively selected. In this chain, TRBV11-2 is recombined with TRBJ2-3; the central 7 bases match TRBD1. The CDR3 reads CASSSGGRTDTQYF. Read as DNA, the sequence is TGTGCCAGCAGCTCAGGGGGTCGCACAGATACGCAGTATTTT.